This TCR beta chain was captured by sequencing in a study of metastatic and nonmetastatic thyroid tumors. TCRdb re-called the PCR reads via MiXCR. The sample includes fewer than 4,500 clones, almost 30% seen only once; the top ten take roughly 17%. From germline, CDR1 is SGHKS and CDR2 YYEKEE (reference sequence). Unmatched junction bases numbered 8, after V lost 1 base and J lost 6 bases. The CDR3 is 15 amino acids. Each patient went into thyroid surgery without having received any treatment. The TCR sequence derives from a male donor with papillary thyroid cancer or a benign thyroid nodule (not recorded which). Some clones in this sample may be carry-over from other donors' samples. This chain uses TRBV5-5 with TRBJ2-7; 9 bases map to TRBD1. Sequencing was carried out using adjacent normal tissue. The CDR3 sequence: CASSLSDRGTFEQYF. Written as DNA, the CDR3 is TGTGCCAGCAGCTTGTCCGACAGGGGGACGTTCGAGCAGTACTTC. The full variable domain, with the rest looked up from reference TRBV5-5 and TRBJ2-7, is DAGVTQSPTHLIKTRGQQVTLRCSPISGHKSVSWYQQVLGQGPQFIFQYYEKEERGRGNFPDRFSARQFPNYSSELNVNALLLGDSALYLCASSLSDRGTFEQYFGPGTRLTVT.